This record looks at one TCR beta chain sequence and its context. This clonotype was observed at least ten times. Its antigen is currently not known. Per-base quality was not reported, and no clone a single base away is much larger than it. This sample stems from a study of T cells of healthy individuals (dated by TCRdb to about 2018). CDR1 is given as LGHNA and CDR2 as YNFKEQ, both from the germline V gene. The CDR3 holds 16 amino acids from the cysteine to the phenylalanine. This entry keeps only the CDR3 DNA: 48 bases, framed from base 1. V is clipped by 5 bases and J by 5 bases, and the sequence between their germline boundaries is 19 bases long. The library was obtained by 5' RACE. Reads for this sample came from an Illumina MiSeq. TCRdb redid the processing of the public reads, applying fastp at Q25 and MiXCR, and retained in-frame beta chains. Each CDR3 protein gets just one entry, which takes the most common genes and DNA from the rows behind it. This sample holds about 57,000 distinct CDR3 sequences; roughly 16% were observed only once. The leading ten clones occupy approximately 4.7% of the sample.

This receptor chain uses TRBV4-2 and TRBJ2-1; TRBD2 could be the D gene, as 6 bases match. This receptor was identified in a human donor in good health. Here the CDR3 is given as CASSNESTSRHNEQFF. Here is the DNA: TGTGCCAGCAGCAATGAATCCACTAGCCGACACAATGAGCAGTTCTTC.